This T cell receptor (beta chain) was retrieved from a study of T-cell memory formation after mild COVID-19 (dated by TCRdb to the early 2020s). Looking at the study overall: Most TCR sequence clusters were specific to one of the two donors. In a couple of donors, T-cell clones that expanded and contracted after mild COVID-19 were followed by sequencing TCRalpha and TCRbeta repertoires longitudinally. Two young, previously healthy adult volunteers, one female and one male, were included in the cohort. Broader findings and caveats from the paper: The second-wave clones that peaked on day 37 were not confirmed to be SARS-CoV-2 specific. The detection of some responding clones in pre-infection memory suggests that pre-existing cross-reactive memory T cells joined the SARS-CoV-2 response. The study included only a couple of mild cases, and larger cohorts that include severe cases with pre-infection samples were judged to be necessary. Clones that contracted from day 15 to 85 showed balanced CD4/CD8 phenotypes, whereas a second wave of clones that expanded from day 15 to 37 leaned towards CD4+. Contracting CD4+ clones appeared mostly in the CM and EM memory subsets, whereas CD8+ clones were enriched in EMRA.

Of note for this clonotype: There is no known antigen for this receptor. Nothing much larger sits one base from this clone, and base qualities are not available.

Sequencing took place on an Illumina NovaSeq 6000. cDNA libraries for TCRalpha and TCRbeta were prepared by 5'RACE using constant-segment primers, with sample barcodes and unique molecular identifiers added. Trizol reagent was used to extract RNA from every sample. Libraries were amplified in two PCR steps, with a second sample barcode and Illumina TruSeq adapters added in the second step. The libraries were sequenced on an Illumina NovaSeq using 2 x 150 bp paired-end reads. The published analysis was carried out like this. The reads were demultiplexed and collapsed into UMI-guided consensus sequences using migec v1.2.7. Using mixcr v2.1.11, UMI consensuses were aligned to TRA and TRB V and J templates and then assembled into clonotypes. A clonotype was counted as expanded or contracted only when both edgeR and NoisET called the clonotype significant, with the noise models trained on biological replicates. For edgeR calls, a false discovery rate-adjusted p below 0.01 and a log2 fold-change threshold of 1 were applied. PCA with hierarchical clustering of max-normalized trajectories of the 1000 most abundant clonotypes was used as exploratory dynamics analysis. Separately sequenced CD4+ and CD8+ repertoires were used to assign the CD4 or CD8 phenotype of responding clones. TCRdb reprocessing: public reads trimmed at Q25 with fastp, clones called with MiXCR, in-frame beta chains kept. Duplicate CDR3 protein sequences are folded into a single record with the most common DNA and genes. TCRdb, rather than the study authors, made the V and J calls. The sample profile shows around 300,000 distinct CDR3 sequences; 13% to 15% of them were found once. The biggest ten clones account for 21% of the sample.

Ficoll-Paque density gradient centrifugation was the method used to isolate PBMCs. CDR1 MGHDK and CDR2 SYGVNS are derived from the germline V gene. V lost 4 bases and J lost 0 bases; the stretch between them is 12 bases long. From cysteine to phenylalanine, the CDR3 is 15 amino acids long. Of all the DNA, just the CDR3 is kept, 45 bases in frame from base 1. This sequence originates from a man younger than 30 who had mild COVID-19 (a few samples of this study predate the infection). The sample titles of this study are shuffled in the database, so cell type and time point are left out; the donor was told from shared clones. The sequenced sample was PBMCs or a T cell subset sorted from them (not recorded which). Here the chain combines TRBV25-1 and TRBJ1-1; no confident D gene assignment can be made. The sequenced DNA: TGTGCCAGCAGTGGCGGCAGCACCCTGAACACTGAAGCTTTCTTT. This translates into CASSGGSTLNTEAFF.